Below are 18 T cell receptor beta chains sequenced from a single sample in a study of T cell clonotyping in hematopoietic cell transplantation (dated by TCRdb to 2020 to 2022). The label giving this sample's time point can be read as: recipient sample about 28 days before transplant, after cytoreduction. Preparation of the library involved the immunoSEQ multiplex PCR assay. As stored in TCRdb, this immuneACCESS dataset retains in-frame rearrangements with V and J assigned. A fraction of the clones does not appear; measured against another copy, unresolved V genes explain less than half of the discrepancy, and the remainder lacks a known reason. This sample comprises about 29,000 clones, around 80% of them detected only once. Jointly, the top ten make up around 7% of the sample. The input for sequencing was peripheral blood mononuclear cells, taken before stem cell transplant. These receptors came from a woman in her thirties with chronic myeloid leukemia. Some clones in this sample may be carry-over from other donors' samples.

The chain combines TRBV27 with TRBJ2-5, with 8 positions matching TRBD1. CDR3 length: 16 amino acids. Losses at the gene ends were 1 base for V and 2 bases for J; bases not matched to a gene: 6. Germline-derived CDR1 and CDR2 are MNHEY and SMNVEV (reference sequence). CDR3 bases: TGTGCCAGCAGTTTATTGGGGACAGGCCTTCAAGAGACCCAGTACTTC. Translating gives CASSLLGTGLQETQYF.

The chain recombines TRBV5-6 with TRBJ2-7; TRBD1 matches at 9 bases. The V gene's germline CDR1 is SGHDT and CDR2 YYEEEE. The CDR3 runs 15 residues. V dropped 2 bases and J dropped 2; count of bases not matched to a gene: 5. The CDR3 DNA sequence: TGTGCCAGCAGCTTTGACGGGGACAGGGCCTACGAGCAGTACTTC. Its protein product is CASSFDGDRAYEQYF.

This chain uses TRBV6-5 with TRBJ1-1; D call uncertain. CDR1 is MNHEY and CDR2 is SVGAGI in the germline V gene. V shed 0 bases and J shed 5 bases, with 7 bases lying between them. There are 13 residues in the CDR3. The CDR3 region has the DNA TGTGCCAGCAGTTACTCGCGAAGGACTGAAGCTTTCTTT. Protein sequence: CASSYSRRTEAFF.

The V call is TRBV2, the J call TRBJ2-5, with D possibly matching TRBD2 (6 bases). There are 15 residues in the CDR3. Germline-derived CDR1 and CDR2 are SNHLY and FYNNEI. V was trimmed by 7 bases and J by 2 bases, leaving 17 bases between them. The CDR3 bases are TGTGCCAGCACCCTGGAGGGGCTTTTACAAGAGACCCAGTACTTC. Amino acids: CASTLEGLLQETQYF.

This clone was seen just once. The rearrangement links TRBV6-5 to TRBJ2-5; the match to TRBD2 covers 10 bases. Looked up from germline, CDR1 is MNHEY and CDR2 is SVGAGI. After removal of 4 bases from V and 3 bases from J, the junction contained 5 bases not matched to a gene. The CDR3 length is 15 residues. CDR3 coding DNA: TGTGCCAGCAGTTCTCGGACTAGCGGAAAAGAGACCCAGTACTTC. This sequence encodes CASSSRTSGKETQYF.

V usage is TRBV6-5 and J usage is TRBJ1-5, with D maybe TRBD1 (6 bases). Germline assignment: CDR1 MNHEY and CDR2 SVGAGI. Trimming left V 2 bases short and J 7 bases short, with 9 bases between. This CDR3 is built from 13 residues. CDR3 loop: CASSYDRKQPQHF. In DNA form, the CDR3 reads TGTGCCAGCAGTTACGACAGGAAACAGCCCCAGCATTTT.

V usage is TRBV30 and J usage is TRBJ1-2; D might be TRBD1 (5 bases). In germline, CDR1 is GTSNPN, CDR2 SVGIG (reference sequence). V lost 2 bases and J lost 8, with 15 bases in between. CDR3 length equals 13 residues. CDR3 residues: CAWSPPQGLGYTF. The CDR3 DNA reads as TGTGCCTGGAGTCCCCCCCAGGGTTTGGGCTACACCTTC.

This clone has only a few counts. The chain carries TRBV5-1 and TRBJ1-2; D not certain. The CDR3 is made up of 17 amino acids. The V and J ends lost 4 bases and 7 bases respectively, with 26 bases between them. Germline V gene data show CDR1 as SGHRS and CDR2 as YFSETQ. Here the CDR3 reads CASSLSPDQVFSSGYTF. Written as DNA, the CDR3 is TGCGCCAGCAGCCTGTCCCCCGACCAGGTGTTCAGCTCTGGCTACACCTTC.

CDR3 nucleotides: TGTGCCAGCAGTTACAGGGAAAGTCAGCCCCAGCATTTT. It translates to CASSYRESQPQHF. The rearrangement uses TRBV6-5 and TRBJ1-5; D remains ambiguous. CDR1 is MNHEY and CDR2 is SVGAGI in the germline V gene. CDR3 length: 13 residues. The germline V and J ends were trimmed by 2 bases and 6 bases, with 8 bases remaining between them.

This chain connects TRBV7-2 to TRBJ2-5, with TRBD2 matching over 12 bases. V dropped 3 bases and J dropped 5; count of bases not matched to a gene: 4. The CDR3 is 15 residues long. Germline CDR1 reads SGHTA; CDR2 reads FQGNSA. The CDR3 DNA follows: TGTGCCAGCAGCTTCACTAGCGGGGGGTCTGAGACCCAGTACTTC. This translates into CASSFTSGGSETQYF.

The CDR3 reads CASSLWQEGTEAFF. The CDR3 nucleotides read TGCGCCAGCAGCTTGTGGCAGGAGGGAACTGAAGCTTTCTTT. V gene TRBV5-1 combines with J gene TRBJ1-1, with D uncertain. V was pared by 1 base and J by 5 bases, with 12 bases between. There are 14 residues in the CDR3. Germline CDR1 is SGHRS and CDR2 is YFSETQ.

This clone rates as large (0.1 to 1%). The rearrangement links TRBV7-8 to TRBJ2-5; maybe TRBD2 (5 bases). CDR1 SGHVS and CDR2 FQNEAQ come from the germline V gene. The CDR3 runs 15 residues. Trimming stripped 1 base from V and 5 bases from J, with 14 bases between. CDR3 bases: TGTGCCAGCAGCTTAGGTGGGAGCCTAGGGGAGACCCAGTACTTC. It encodes CASSLGGSLGETQYF. Drawing the rest from reference TRBV7-8 and TRBJ2-5, the complete variable domain is GAGVSQSPRYKVAKRGQDVALRCDPISGHVSLFWYQQALGQGPEFLTYFQNEAQLDKSGLPSDRFFAERPEGSVSTLKIQRTQQEDSAVYLCASSLGGSLGETQYFGPGTRLLVL.

Only a few counts were recorded for this clone. V and J are TRBV4-3 and TRBJ1-2; possible D gene TRBD1, 6 bases. Germline values: CDR1 LGHNA, CDR2 YSLEER. Trimming left V 0 bases short and J 0 bases short, with 8 bases between. This CDR3 contains 15 residues. The CDR3 nucleotides read TGCGCCAGCAGCCAAGAACAGGGAACTAACTATGGCTACACCTTC. Encoded protein: CASSQEQGTNYGYTF.

The chain is built from TRBV11-2 and TRBJ1-1, with D possibly being TRBD1 (5 bases). The germline V gene encodes CDR1 SGHAT and CDR2 FQNNGV. This CDR3 is built from 12 residues. Trimming removed 6 bases at V and 3 bases at J, with 8 bases between. CDR3 DNA: TGTGCCAGCAGGACAGTCTACACTGAAGCTTTCTTT. This gives the protein CASRTVYTEAFF.

The chain employs TRBV6-1 and TRBJ1-3, with TRBD1 matching 7 bases. CDR1 MNHNS and CDR2 SASEGT come from the germline V gene. This CDR3 is built from 18 residues. V shed 2 bases and J 1 base; nucleotides not matched to a gene: 11. Written as DNA, the CDR3 is TGTGCCAGCAGTGAATGGCTCACCGCCAGGGGGTCTGGAAACACCATATATTTT. Its protein product is CASSEWLTARGSGNTIYF.

The rearrangement uses TRBV7-6 and TRBJ1-1, with D hard to call. The CDR3 is 13 residues long. The germline V gene has CDR1 SGHVS and CDR2 FNYEAQ. Trimming left V 4 bases short and J 0 bases short, with 6 bases between. The CDR3 sequence is CASSSGLNTEAFF. CDR3 in DNA: TGTGCCAGCAGCTCTGGACTGAACACTGAAGCTTTCTTT.

This chain joins TRBV6-4 and TRBJ1-6, with D unclear. The germline CDR1 and CDR2 sequences are MRHNA and SNTAGT. The CDR3 loop spans 13 amino acids. Between the trimmed V and J ends, which lost 2 bases and 9 bases, there was a span of 8 bases. The CDR3 DNA follows: TGTGCCAGCAGTGACAGTGGGGTTTCACCCCTCCACTTT. Its translation is CASSDSGVSPLHF.

V gene TRBV6-1 combines with J gene TRBJ1-2; 7 bases line up with TRBD1. This CDR3 has 13 residues. The germline V gene has CDR1 MNHNS and CDR2 SASEGT. The V segment lost 3 bases and the J segment 6 bases; nucleotides outside the gene matches: 4. Here the CDR3 reads CASSDTGVNGYTF. DNA of the CDR3: TGTGCCAGCAGTGATACAGGGGTAAATGGCTACACCTTC.